Listed below are T cell receptor beta chains from one sample, sequenced in a study of shared clonotypes between healthy human individuals. Sequencing was performed with immunoSEQ multiplex PCR; in TCRdb, only in-frame clones are kept and a portion is missing. Among 1,500,000 or so clones listed, around 95% were seen once. Specimen: naive CD4+ T cells sorted from blood. These receptor sequences come from a man between 25 and 39 years old in good health. The CDR3 runs from the conserved cysteine through the conserved F or W. Each record gives: V gene, D gene, J gene, clone size, CDR3 DNA, CDR3 protein. The D gene is left open where the match is weak. Clone size is shown for a subset of rows, as once, few, many or a class of expanded clone.

>TRBV7-3|TRBD2|TRBJ2-1|NA
TGTGCCAGCAGCTTAACTAGACTAGCGGGAGGCCATGAGCAGTTCTTC
CASSLTRLAGGHEQFF
>TRBV5-1|NA|TRBJ2-1|NA
TGCGCCAGCAGCTTTACTAGTTCCGGCAATGAGCAGTTCTTC
CASSFTSSGNEQFF
>TRBV18|NA|TRBJ2-7|NA
TGTGCCAGCTCGCCGGCGGCGGGCGGCTACGAGCAGTACTTC
CASSPAAGGYEQYF
>TRBV4-1|NA|TRBJ1-1|NA
TGCGCCAGCAGCCGGGAGGGGCCCCTGAACACTGAAGCTTTCTTT
CASSREGPLNTEAFF
>TRBV7-2|NA|TRBJ2-3|few
TGTGCCAGCAGCTTAAGTGGGGGTACGCAGTATTTT
CASSLSGGTQYF
>TRBV5-1|TRBD1|TRBJ2-1|NA
TGCGCCAGCAGGCCGGGGACAGGGAGCTCCTACAATGAGCAGTTCTTC
CASRPGTGSSYNEQFF
>TRBV25-1|NA|TRBJ2-7|NA
TGTGCCAGCAGTGAATATAAAAATGGGGAGCAGTACTTC
CASSEYKNGEQYF
>TRBV28|NA|TRBJ2-1|NA
TGTGCCCATGCCTCGGGAACCCTAAATGAGCAGTTCTTC
CAHASGTLNEQFF
>TRBV7-2|NA|TRBJ2-5|NA
TGTGCCAGCAGCTCCGGACAGTTTCCGACCCAGTACTTC
CASSSGQFPTQYF
>TRBV9|TRBD2|TRBJ2-1|NA
TGTGCCAGCAGCGTAGATAGACTAGCGGGAGATTACAATGAGCAGTTCTTC
CASSVDRLAGDYNEQFF
>TRBV7-9|NA|TRBJ2-6|NA
TGTGCCAGCAGAAAGTCTGGGGCCAACGTCCTGACTTTC
CASRKSGANVLTF
>TRBV21-1|NA|TRBJ2-1|NA
TGTGCCAGCAGCAAAGTGAAGCGGGAGGTAGGCAATGAGCAGTTCTTC
CASSKVKREVGNEQFF
>TRBV30|TRBD1|TRBJ2-7|NA
TGTGCCTGGAGTGCGGACAGGTTTTACGAGCAGTACTTC
CAWSADRFYEQYF
>TRBV6-6|TRBD1|TRBJ2-2|NA
TGTGCCAGCAGTTACTTGAGGGGGCGTGACACCGGGGAGCTGTTTTTT
CASSYLRGRDTGELFF
>TRBV27|NA|TRBJ2-7|once
TGTGCCAGCACCCTTTACAGGGCGGGACTCCAATACGAGCAGTACTTC
CASTLYRAGLQYEQYF
>TRBV6-6|NA|TRBJ2-7|once
TGTGCCAGCAGTTACTCGAAGACTAGCTACGAGCAGTACTTC
CASSYSKTSYEQYF
>TRBV2|TRBD1|TRBJ2-7|once
TGTGCCACGACCCGGGACAGGGGGCAGGGTGGAGACGAGCAGTACTTC
CATTRDRGQGGDEQYF
>TRBV28|NA|TRBJ1-2|NA
TGTGCCAGCAGTTTAGAACAGGCCCGGGGCTACACCTTC
CASSLEQARGYTF
>TRBV28|NA|TRBJ2-1|NA
TGTGCCAGCAGTTTAGACGGGAGAGCCTACAATGAGCAGTTCTTC
CASSLDGRAYNEQFF
>TRBV7-9|NA|TRBJ1-3|NA
TGTGCCAGCAGCTTAGTACGTATGTCGACAGGCCCCTGGGGAAACACCATATATTTT
CASSLVRMSTGPWGNTIYF
>TRBV6-5|TRBD2|TRBJ2-1|NA
TGTGCCAGCAGTCCCGGACTAGCGGGAGCCAATGAGCAGTTCTTC
CASSPGLAGANEQFF
>TRBV28|NA|TRBJ2-7|NA
TGTGCCAGCAGACCCAACCACAGGGGAACGGGACTCTCCTACGAGCAGTACTTC
CASRPNHRGTGLSYEQYF
>TRBV7-2|NA|TRBJ2-5|NA
TGTGCCAGCAGCTTAATCAGGGGTACCGAGACCCAGTACTTC
CASSLIRGTETQYF
>TRBV14|NA|TRBJ2-7|NA
TGTGCCAGCAGCCCGATGGACACAAAGAGCTACGAGCAGTACTTC
CASSPMDTKSYEQYF
>TRBV11-2|NA|TRBJ2-1|once
TGTGCCAGCAGCTTAGTCACAGGATACAATGAGCAGTTCTTC
CASSLVTGYNEQFF
>TRBV30|TRBD2|TRBJ2-1|NA
TGTGCCTGGAGTAGAGCGGGACTAAGTTCCAATGAGCAGTTCTTC
CAWSRAGLSSNEQFF
>TRBV10-2|TRBD1|TRBJ2-7|NA
TGCGCCAGCAGTGAGTCACCGGGACAGGGTGAGCCCTACGAGCAGTACTTC
CASSESPGQGEPYEQYF
>TRBV7-9|NA|TRBJ2-1|NA
TGTGCCAGCAGCCCGCAGCGCCCGGGACCTCTCCGCTCCTACAATGAGCAGTTCTTC
CASSPQRPGPLRSYNEQFF
>TRBV5-1|NA|TRBJ1-2|NA
TGCGCCAGCAGCTTGGCCAGAGACGGCTACACCTTC
CASSLARDGYTF
>TRBV5-5|NA|TRBJ2-7|NA
TGTGCCAGCAGCTTTGGGGTGTCGGCCGAGCAGTACTTC
CASSFGVSAEQYF